Shown below are 10 T cell receptor beta chains from a single sample sequenced in a study of CD4+ T cells in melanoma. TCRdb's copy holds only in-frame clones and misses some; the assay was immunoSEQ multiplex PCR. The profile covers about 120,000 clones, with over 80% appearing a single time and around 3% taken by the ten largest. Sequencing was done on a sample of peripheral blood. Receptor source: a human donor with melanoma.

The chain carries TRBV7-2 and TRBJ2-1; perhaps TRBD2 as D (5 bases). The germline V gene has CDR1 SGHTA and CDR2 FQGNSA. The CDR3 loop spans 14 amino acids. V lost 8 bases and J lost 0, with 11 bases in between. The CDR3 sequence is CASDRGSSYNEQFF. CDR3 coding DNA: TGTGCCAGCGACCGAGGGAGCTCCTACAATGAGCAGTTCTTC.

The chain combines TRBV19 with TRBJ1-1, with D possibly matching TRBD1 (5 bases). With 6 bases removed from V and 1 base from J, the gap between germline ends came to 12 bases. Germline V CDR1 and CDR2: LNHDA, SQIVND (reference sequence). The CDR3 loop spans 14 amino acids. CDR3 nucleotide sequence: TGTGCCAGTAGCCTACAGGAGAAGAACACTGAAGCTTTCTTT. Translated, it gives CASSLQEKNTEAFF.

V gene TRBV7-2 combines with J gene TRBJ2-1; D is unclear. The germline V gene encodes CDR1 SGHTA and CDR2 FQGNSA. The CDR3 runs 12 residues. Trimming removed 11 bases at V and 8 bases at J, with 16 bases between. The CDR3 sequence: CASWANTDEQFF. The DNA for the CDR3 is TGTGCCTCATGGGCAAACACTGATGAGCAGTTCTTC.

This chain links TRBV9 with TRBJ1-2; tentatively, D is TRBD1 (5 bases). Deletions cut 2 bases from V and 5 bases from J, with 16 bases between. The germline V gene encodes CDR1 SGDLS and CDR2 YYNGEE. This CDR3 is 15 amino acids long. CDR3: CASSVGGREGYGYTF. The CDR3 region has the DNA TGTGCCAGCAGCGTGGGGGGAAGGGAAGGGTATGGCTACACCTTC.

The chain links TRBV1 to TRBJ2-1. TRBV1 is recorded as a pseudogene. The CDR3 loop spans 20 amino acids. CDR3 sequence (DNA): TGCACCAGCAGCCATGCATCTCCGGGACGGCCACCCAGCTCCTACAATGAGCAGTTCTTC. It translates to CTSSHASPGRPPSSYNEQFF.

In this sample, this clone turned up a few times. CDR3 nucleotide sequence: TGTGCCAGCAGCTTTGGACTAGCGGGAACAGATACGCAGTATTTT. Translation gives CASSFGLAGTDTQYF. The chain joins TRBV7-9 to TRBJ2-3, with TRBD2 identical over 12 bases. The CDR3 loop spans 15 amino acids. Germline V gives CDR1 SEHNR, CDR2 FQNEAQ (reference sequence). The V and J ends lost 3 bases and 3 bases, in that order; junction bases with no gene match: 1.

The rearrangement links TRBV19 to TRBJ1-2, with D perhaps TRBD1 (6 bases). Trimming cost V 5 bases and J 7 bases, with 17 bases left between them. This CDR3 contains 14 residues. Germline CDR1 is LNHDA and CDR2 is SQIVND (reference sequence). In DNA, the CDR3 is TGTGCCAGTAGTCCCCGACAGGAAGGCCGTGGCTACACCTTC. As protein: CASSPRQEGRGYTF.

The gene calls are TRBV11-3 and TRBJ2-1; 8 positions agree with TRBD1. The CDR3 sequence is 16 residues long. V lost 5 bases to trimming and J lost 1 base; unmatched junction nucleotides: 7. From germline, CDR1 is SGHNT and CDR2 YENEEA. This CDR3 is CASSTTGTGSYNEQFF. CDR3 nucleotide sequence: TGTGCCAGCAGCACGACCGGGACAGGTTCCTACAATGAGCAGTTCTTC.

CDR3 sequence (DNA): TGTGCCTTCCAGGGGACAGAGGTGCCCGGGGAGCTGTTTTTT. Translating gives CAFQGTEVPGELFF. The V and J genes are TRBV30 and TRBJ2-2, with 7 positions matching TRBD1. V shed 7 bases, J shed 6 bases, and the junction held 11 bases outside the gene matches. This CDR3 has 14 residues. Germline V lookup: CDR1 GTSNPN, CDR2 SVGIG (reference sequence).

The chain recombines TRBV7-9 with TRBJ2-1, with 9 bases aligning to TRBD1. The CDR3 is made up of 16 amino acids. Germline CDR1 is SEHNR and CDR2 is FQNEAQ (reference sequence). V trimming: 2 bases; J trimming: 8 bases; junction bases outside the gene matches: 10. In DNA form, the CDR3 reads TGTGCCAGCAGCTTAAACAGGGGGCAAAATTGGGATGAGCAGTTCTTC. It specifies CASSLNRGQNWDEQFF.